Listed here is a single T cell receptor (beta chain). Its cognate antigen is unknown. The germline gene is not matched at one end of the junction; a read error may be the cause. Whether given at about 4 or about 12 weeks, second doses were pooled. The source of the sample is a study of T cell responses to AZD1222 COVID-19 vaccine. Study conclusions and caveats: It was only after the peak T cell response that any repertoires were sampled. After two AZD1222 doses, spike-specific TCR breadth and depth rose versus day 0.

The table came from immunoSEQ multiplex PCR; TCRdb's copy has only in-frame clones and leaves some out. The sample includes roughly 140,000 clones, 90% of them seen just once. The germline gives CDR1 MNHEY, CDR2 SMNVEV (reference sequence). This CDR3 contains 14 residues. The origin of this receptor is an adult who received the AZD1222 COVID-19 vaccine. The starting material was peripheral blood, obtained 28 days after the second AZD1222 dose. J is TRBJ1-4 and V is TRBV27; D perhaps matches TRBD1 (5 bases). Here the CDR3 reads CASSLRTTNEKLFF. In nucleotides, the CDR3 is TGTGCCAGCAGTTTAAGGACAACGAATGAAAAACTGTTTTTT.